Described below is a single TCR beta chain sequence and its context. Authors' data handling: Nucleated cell counts were estimated from reference gene primer amplification. TCRdb's copy holds only in-frame clones and misses some; the assay was immunoSEQ multiplex PCR. V, J and clone size reflect that table, while D and trimming were determined from the DNA. The data contain some 260,000 clones, around nine tenths of them seen just once; the ten biggest clones take up 0.99%. Germline lookup yields CDR1 MGHRA and CDR2 YSYEKL. Trimming pared 2 bases from V and 5 bases from J, leaving 18 bases between. The CDR3 length is 16 residues. This sample was taken from a study of blood T cell repertoires in COVID-19. In the study overall: COVID-19 samples from acute and convalescent phases originated in the United States, Italy and Spain. From T cells, B-cell-depleted T cells, or PBMCs came the material, which was cDNA or gDNA.

Sequenced material: peripheral blood. The rearrangement links TRBV4-1 to TRBJ1-1; D possibly corresponds to TRBD1 (5 bases). This TCR was sampled from a woman aged 40 to 50 who had recovered from COVID-19. The CDR3 loop reads CASSQTPRTRGTEAFF. The CDR3 coding sequence is TGCGCCAGCAGCCAAACGCCCAGGACGCGGGGGACTGAAGCTTTCTTT.